The rows below give T cell receptor beta chains drawn from one sample of a study of cytomegalovirus exposure and HLA in healthy donors. The table came from immunoSEQ multiplex PCR; TCRdb's copy has only in-frame clones and leaves some out. There are some 130,000 clones in the sample; about 80% occur only once, and 30% lies in the top ten. Sequences were obtained from PBMCs. These receptors were collected from a man aged 25 to 40 in good health and CMV-seropositive. The CDR3 runs from the conserved cysteine through the conserved F or W. Each record gives: V gene, D gene, clone size, J gene, CDR3 DNA, CDR3 protein. A D gene is named only where the DNA matches it firmly. Clone size is shown for a subset of rows, as once, few, many or a class of expanded clone.

V: TRBV6-5; D: TRBD2; size: -; J: TRBJ2-5; DNA: TGTGCCAGCAGTTACCTGGGGGGGATGGAGACCCAGTACTTC; CDR3: CASSYLGGMETQYF
V: TRBV7-2; D: -; size: -; J: TRBJ1-5; DNA: TGTGCCAGCAGCCTCCAGGGAGGGACTAGCAATCAGCCCCAGCATTTT; CDR3: CASSLQGGTSNQPQHF
V: TRBV19; D: -; size: once; J: TRBJ1-2; DNA: TGTGCCAGTAGGCCCCGCAGGGTTTACGATGGCTACACCTTC; CDR3: CASRPRRVYDGYTF
V: TRBV5-5; D: -; size: -; J: TRBJ2-1; DNA: TGTGCCAGCAGCCCCCGGGGATCACACAATGAGCAGTTCTTC; CDR3: CASSPRGSHNEQFF
V: TRBV30; D: TRBD1; size: -; J: TRBJ1-2; DNA: TGTGCCTGGAATAAACAGGGGGCTGATACCTATGGCTACACCTTC; CDR3: CAWNKQGADTYGYTF
V: TRBV19; D: -; size: -; J: TRBJ2-5; DNA: TGTGCCAGTAGTATAGGACAGTACCAAGAGACCCAGTACTTC; CDR3: CASSIGQYQETQYF
V: TRBV14; D: TRBD2; size: -; J: TRBJ2-5; DNA: TGTGCCAGCAGCCAGGGACTAGCGGTTCAAGAGACCCAGTACTTC; CDR3: CASSQGLAVQETQYF
V: TRBV4-1; D: -; size: -; J: TRBJ2-7; DNA: TGCGCCAGCAGCCAAGATTCGGGCACTAGGGGGTACGAGCAGTACTTC; CDR3: CASSQDSGTRGYEQYF
V: TRBV7-3; D: TRBD2; size: -; J: TRBJ2-1; DNA: TGTGCCAGCAGCGGTCGAGCGGGGGGGGCCACCTACAATGAGCAGTTCTTC; CDR3: CASSGRAGGATYNEQFF
V: TRBV6-1; D: -; size: few; J: TRBJ1-1; DNA: TGTGCCAGCAGTCCCAGGGTGAGCACTGAAGCTTTCTTT; CDR3: CASSPRVSTEAFF
V: TRBV4-3; D: -; size: -; J: TRBJ2-7; DNA: TGCGCCAGCAGCCAAGATAGCGACGACGAGCAGTACTTC; CDR3: CASSQDSDDEQYF
V: TRBV14; D: -; size: -; J: TRBJ2-3; DNA: TGTGCCAGCAGCCCCCGCGTAGATACGCAGTATTTT; CDR3: CASSPRVDTQYF